The entry below describes one TCR beta chain. As yet, its antigen is unknown. The record originates from a study of T cell repertoires in cytomegalovirus infection. Study-level background: From public TCR beta signatures came an indication of both CMV infection and matching HLA type.

Study-wide findings and caveats: Carriers of CMV plus the relevant HLA were identified by cumulative public TCR beta family frequency.

V was clipped by 5 bases and J by 6 bases; unmatched bases: 12. From germline, CDR1 is SGHTA and CDR2 FQGTGA. This CDR3 contains 16 residues. MiXCR was run by TCRdb on the reads, yielding one entry per CDR3 protein. Of about 78,000 distinct CDR3 sequences in the sample, roughly 40% are singletons; the top ten hold 85% to 95%. The source material was CD8+ T cells from cultured PBMCs, sampled from culture after CMV antigen stimulation. This TCR came from a human donor in good health (CMV status not recorded). Some clones in this sample may be carry-over from other donors' samples. The genes are TRBV7-3 and TRBJ1-4; 7 positions agree with TRBD1. The CDR3 sequence: CASSDPGTEAYEKLFF. DNA for the CDR3: TGTGCCAGCAGCGACCCCGGGACAGAGGCGTATGAAAAACTGTTTTTT.